Listed below are T cell receptor beta chains from one sample, sequenced in a study of blood T cell repertoires in COVID-19. Using immunoSEQ multiplex PCR, the repertoire was profiled, and TCRdb retains in-frame clones only, with some absent. The sample yields almost 250,000 clones, around nine tenths seen once. The sequencing input was peripheral blood. The receptors were sampled from a woman aged 60-75 years who had recovered from COVID-19. The CDR3 runs from the conserved cysteine through the conserved F or W. D genes are given only for firm matches. Clone size is shown for a subset of rows, as once, few, many or a class of expanded clone.

TRBV28	.	many	TRBJ2-1	TGTGCCAGCTCTACAGGGTTTGGCTACAATGAGCAGTTCTTC	CASSTGFGYNEQFF
TRBV20-1	.	.	TRBJ1-1	TGCAGCGGGGATATGAACACTGAAGCTTTCTTT	CSGDMNTEAFF
TRBV4-3	.	.	TRBJ1-6	TGCGCCAGCAGCCAAGATCACCAGGGGTCTAATTCACCCCTCCACTTT	CASSQDHQGSNSPLHF
TRBV28	TRBD1	.	TRBJ2-7	TGTGCCAGCAGAGACAGGGACGAGCAGTACTTC	CASRDRDEQYF
TRBV6-5	TRBD1	.	TRBJ2-7	TGTGCCAGCAGTTACTCGTGGACAGGCAGCTACGAGCAGTACTTC	CASSYSWTGSYEQYF
TRBV9	.	.	TRBJ1-1	TGTGCCAGCAGCGTAGCGGTGAGGGCGGGGTCGACTGAAGCTTTCTTT	CASSVAVRAGSTEAFF
TRBV7-9	TRBD1	.	TRBJ2-1	TGTGCCAGCAGCCCCCGACAGGGATCGGACAATGAGCAGTTCTTC	CASSPRQGSDNEQFF
TRBV29-1	TRBD1	many	TRBJ1-2	TGCAGCGTTGAATCCTATCGGGACAGGGGATTTGGCTACACCTTC	CSVESYRDRGFGYTF
TRBV5-1	TRBD2	.	TRBJ2-5	TGCGCCAGCAGCTTGGCACTAGCGGGCCACGCGGGGGAGACCCAGTACTTC	CASSLALAGHAGETQYF
TRBV5-1	TRBD2	.	TRBJ2-5	TGCGCCAGCAGCAATTCCGGGACTAGGACGGGGGAGACCCAGTACTTC	CASSNSGTRTGETQYF
TRBV7-2	.	few	TRBJ2-3	TGTGCCAGCAGCTCGACATTTTCCACAGATACGCAGTATTTT	CASSSTFSTDTQYF
TRBV5-5	TRBD1	.	TRBJ1-2	TGTGCCAGCAGCAGGCAGGGGGGCGCAGGCTACACCTTC	CASSRQGGAGYTF
TRBV27	.	.	TRBJ1-2	TGTGCCAGCAGTTTAAGGGGGACGGGCTACACCTTC	CASSLRGTGYTF
TRBV28	TRBD1	.	TRBJ1-5	TGTGCCAGCAGTTTAGGTGACAGGGTCGGGCCCCAGCATTTT	CASSLGDRVGPQHF
TRBV5-1	TRBD1	.	TRBJ2-5	TGCGCCAGCAGCCCGGGACAGGGGGGGGAGACCCAGTACTTC	CASSPGQGGETQYF
TRBV21-1	.	.	TRBJ2-7	TGTGCCAGCAGCAAAGCGTTTCTAGCGGGGGCCTACGAGCAGTACTTC	CASSKAFLAGAYEQYF
TRBV27	TRBD1	.	TRBJ1-5	TGTGCCAGCAGTTTTTCACGGACAGGGAGGAGCAATCAGCCCCAGCATTTT	CASSFSRTGRSNQPQHF
TRBV2	.	.	TRBJ2-7	TGTGCCAGCAGTGAAACATACGAGCAGTACTTC	CASSETYEQYF
TRBV6-1	.	.	TRBJ2-7	TGTGCCAGCAGTGATCTCCCGGGAATCTACGAGCAGTACTTC	CASSDLPGIYEQYF
TRBV12-5	TRBD2	.	TRBJ2-6	TGTGCTAGTGGTCCTGGGACTAGTGGGGCCAACGTCCTGACTTTC	CASGPGTSGANVLTF
TRBV5-4	.	.	TRBJ2-5	TGTGCCAGCAGCCTCGGGGGGCCGGGAGAGACCCAGTACTTC	CASSLGGPGETQYF